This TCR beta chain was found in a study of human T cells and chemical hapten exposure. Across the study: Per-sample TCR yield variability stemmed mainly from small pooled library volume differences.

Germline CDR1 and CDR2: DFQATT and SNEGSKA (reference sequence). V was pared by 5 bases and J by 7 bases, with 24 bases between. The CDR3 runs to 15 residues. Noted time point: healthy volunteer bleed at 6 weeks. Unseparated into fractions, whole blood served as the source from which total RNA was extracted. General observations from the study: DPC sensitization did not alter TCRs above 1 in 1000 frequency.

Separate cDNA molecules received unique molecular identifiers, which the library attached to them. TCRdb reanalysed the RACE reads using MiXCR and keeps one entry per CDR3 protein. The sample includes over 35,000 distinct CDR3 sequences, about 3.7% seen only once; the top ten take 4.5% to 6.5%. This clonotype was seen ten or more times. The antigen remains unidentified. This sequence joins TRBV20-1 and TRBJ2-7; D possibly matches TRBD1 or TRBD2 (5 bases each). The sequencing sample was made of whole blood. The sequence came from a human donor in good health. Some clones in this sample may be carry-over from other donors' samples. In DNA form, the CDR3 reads TGCAGTGCTCCTATAGGGGAACGGGGTACTACGGAGCAGTACTTC. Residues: CSAPIGERGTTEQYF.